A selection of T cell receptor beta chains follows, all from one sample in a study of vaccination effects on CD4 cells after COVID-19. Clones were sequenced by immunoSEQ multiplex PCR, and TCRdb holds only the in-frame ones, with some missing. The profile shows tens of thousands of clones, about four fifths of them singletons. Their target antigens are unknown. The sample was CD4+ T cells from PBMCs cultured with HCoV-OC43 spike peptides, taken before COVID-19 vaccination. These receptors came from a human donor who received a COVID-19 vaccine. The CDR3 runs from the conserved cysteine through the conserved F or W. D genes are given only for firm matches. Clone size is not always given. Where it is, it says once, few, many or a class for expanded clones.

TRBJ1-2	TRBD1	TRBV5-4	.	17	CASSAGTGASYLAGYTF	TGTGCCAGCAGCGCCGGGACAGGCGCCTCCTACTTGGCTGGCTACACCTTC
TRBJ1-2	.	TRBV9	.	13	CASSVDRNYGYTF	TGTGCCAGCAGCGTAGACAGGAACTATGGCTACACCTTC
TRBJ1-1	.	TRBV6-5	.	14	CASKAEGVGTEAFF	TGTGCCAGCAAAGCCGAGGGGGTAGGCACTGAAGCTTTCTTT
TRBJ1-3	.	TRBV7-8	.	13	CASSLAQGNTIYF	TGTGCCAGCAGCTTAGCCCAGGGAAACACCATATATTTT
TRBJ2-1	TRBD1	TRBV4-1	few	15	CASSQQGASYNEQFF	TGCGCCAGCAGCCAACAGGGGGCTTCCTACAATGAGCAGTTCTTC
TRBJ2-2	TRBD1	TRBV12-5	few	15	CASGPDRGDTGELFF	TGTGCTAGTGGACCAGACAGGGGGGACACCGGGGAGCTGTTTTTT
TRBJ1-2	.	TRBV28	.	12	CASSWVENNYTF	TGTGCCAGCAGTTGGGTGGAGAACAACTACACCTTC
TRBJ1-6	.	TRBV4-1	.	19	CASSQLAAGLGAYNSPLHF	TGCGCCAGCAGCCAATTGGCGGCAGGGCTCGGGGCCTATAATTCACCCCTCCACTTT
TRBJ2-5	.	TRBV30	.	13	CAWRKTVTKTQYF	TGTGCCTGGAGGAAGACAGTGACGAAGACCCAGTACTTC
TRBJ1-2	TRBD1	TRBV6-5	.	13	CASQAGQGAGYTF	TGTGCCAGCCAGGCGGGACAGGGGGCTGGCTACACCTTC
TRBJ1-5	.	TRBV9	few	13	CASSVYGGPPQHF	TGTGCCAGCAGCGTATATGGGGGTCCGCCCCAGCATTTT
TRBJ1-6	TRBD1	TRBV28	.	14	CASSRGQDLSPLHF	TGTGCCAGCAGTAGGGGACAGGACCTTTCACCCCTCCACTTT
TRBJ2-2	.	TRBV5-1	.	13	CASSSRVSGELFF	TGCGCCAGCAGCTCTAGGGTGTCCGGGGAGCTGTTTTTT
TRBJ2-5	.	TRBV5-8	.	13	CASSLQHQETQYF	TGTGCCAGCAGCTTACAACATCAAGAGACCCAGTACTTC
TRBJ1-1	.	TRBV11-3	.	13	CASSWGANTEAFF	TGTGCCAGCAGCTGGGGAGCAAACACTGAAGCTTTCTTT
TRBJ2-5	.	TRBV3-1/TRBV3-2	.	14	CASSQEQGAETQYF	TGTGCCAGCAGCCAAGAACAAGGGGCAGAGACCCAGTACTTC
TRBJ1-2	.	TRBV19	.	16	CASSNRPDRANYGYTF	TGTGCCAGTAGCAATAGACCCGACCGAGCTAACTATGGCTACACCTTC
TRBJ2-2	.	TRBV5-4	.	16	CASSSAETHNTGELFF	TGTGCCAGCAGCTCTGCCGAGACTCATAACACCGGGGAGCTGTTTTTT
TRBJ2-3	TRBD1	TRBV27	.	14	CASSSDRGADTQYF	TGTGCCAGCAGTTCGGACAGGGGGGCAGATACGCAGTATTTT
TRBJ1-6	TRBD1	TRBV6-5	.	15	CASGRDSAYNSPLHF	TGTGCCAGCGGGAGGGACAGTGCGTATAATTCACCCCTCCACTTT
TRBJ2-3	.	TRBV2	.	13	CASSVYGTDTQYF	TGTGCCAGCAGTGTTTATGGCACAGATACGCAGTATTTT
TRBJ2-3	.	TRBV7-2	.	14	CASSSGTDRDTQYF	TGTGCCAGCAGCTCTGGGACCGATCGTGATACGCAGTATTTT
TRBJ2-1	.	TRBV7-2	once	15	CASSLGVGARNEQFF	TGTGCCAGCAGCTTAGGGGTCGGGGCCCGGAATGAGCAGTTCTTC
TRBJ1-2	.	TRBV4-1	few	14	CASSQSTANYGYTF	TGCGCCAGCAGCCAGTCCACAGCAAACTATGGCTACACCTTC
TRBJ1-2	.	TRBV18	.	13	CASSLSRRYGYTF	TGTGCCAGCTCACTGTCGAGGAGGTATGGCTACACCTTC
TRBJ1-5	.	TRBV24-1	once	16	CATSDLQEDWDKPQHF	TGTGCCACCAGTGATTTGCAGGAGGATTGGGATAAGCCCCAGCATTTT
TRBJ2-1	.	TRBV5-1	.	15	CASSLVVLSYNEQFF	TGCGCCAGCAGCTTGGTCGTACTCTCCTACAATGAGCAGTTCTTC
TRBJ1-4	.	TRBV29-1	.	11	CSVVEGWKLFF	TGCAGCGTTGTGGAGGGCTGGAAACTGTTTTTT
TRBJ2-6	.	TRBV7-2	.	15	CASSLGTAGANVLTF	TGTGCCAGCAGCTTAGGGACAGCTGGGGCCAACGTCCTGACTTTC
TRBJ1-5	.	TRBV28	.	14	CASSLGGSNQPQHF	TGTGCCAGCAGCCTAGGGGGGAGCAATCAGCCCCAGCATTTT
TRBJ2-3	TRBD2	TRBV7-9	.	18	CASSLARGIAGLGDTQYF	TGTGCCAGCAGCTTAGCGAGAGGAATAGCGGGGTTGGGAGATACGCAGTATTTT
TRBJ1-2	.	TRBV19	.	15	CASSIVAAAGYGYTF	TGTGCCAGTAGTATAGTGGCGGCGGCGGGCTATGGCTACACCTTC
TRBJ2-1	.	TRBV25-1	once	18	CASSDLGQGPPGEDEQFF	TGTGCCAGCAGTGATTTGGGCCAGGGACCCCCAGGGGAGGATGAGCAGTTCTTC
TRBJ1-3	.	TRBV12-5	.	16	CASGLGQPSSGNTIYF	TGTGCTAGTGGTTTGGGTCAGCCAAGCTCTGGAAACACCATATATTTT
TRBJ2-1	.	TRBV3-1/TRBV3-2	few	11	CASSQGNEQFF	TGTGCCAGCAGCCAGGGCAATGAGCAGTTCTTC
TRBJ1-2	.	TRBV6-1	few	16	CASSEASIRAYYGYTF	TGTGCCAGCAGTGAAGCAAGTATCAGGGCGTACTATGGCTACACCTTC
TRBJ2-5	TRBD2	TRBV2	.	15	CASSGTSGGQETQYF	TGTGCCAGCAGTGGGACTAGCGGGGGGCAAGAGACCCAGTACTTC
TRBJ1-6	.	TRBV25-1	.	13	CASSGQVYSPLHF	TGTGCCAGCAGTGGACAGGTCTATTCACCCCTCCACTTT
TRBJ2-5	.	TRBV18	.	13	CASSPQGQETQYF	TGTGCCAGCTCACCACAGGGGCAAGAGACCCAGTACTTC
TRBJ1-1	.	TRBV12-3/TRBV12-4	.	13	CASSLNRARASFF	TGTGCCAGCAGTCTCAACCGGGCCAGAGCGTCGTTCTTT
TRBJ2-6	.	TRBV4-1	.	15	CASSQGVSGANVLTF	TGCGCCAGCAGCCAAGGCGTATCAGGGGCCAACGTCCTGACTTTC
TRBJ2-6	.	TRBV27	.	15	CASGTPLTGANVLTF	TGTGCCAGCGGGACCCCTTTGACCGGGGCCAACGTCCTGACTTTC